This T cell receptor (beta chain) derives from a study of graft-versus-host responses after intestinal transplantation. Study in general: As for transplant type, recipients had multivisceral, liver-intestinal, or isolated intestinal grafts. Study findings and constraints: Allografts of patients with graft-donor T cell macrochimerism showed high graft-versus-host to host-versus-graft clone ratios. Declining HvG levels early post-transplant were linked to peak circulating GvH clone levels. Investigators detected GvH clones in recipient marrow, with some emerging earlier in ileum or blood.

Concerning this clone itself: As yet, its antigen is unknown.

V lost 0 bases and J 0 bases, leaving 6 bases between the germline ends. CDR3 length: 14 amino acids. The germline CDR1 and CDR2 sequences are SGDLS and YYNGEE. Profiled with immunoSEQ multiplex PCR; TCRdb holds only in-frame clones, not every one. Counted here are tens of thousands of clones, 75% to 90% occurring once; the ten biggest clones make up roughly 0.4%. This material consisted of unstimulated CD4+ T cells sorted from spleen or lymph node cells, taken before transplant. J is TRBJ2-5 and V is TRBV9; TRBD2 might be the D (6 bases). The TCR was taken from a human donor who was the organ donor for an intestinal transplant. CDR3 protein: CASSVGGDQETQYF. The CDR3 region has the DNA TGTGCCAGCAGCGTAGGGGGGGACCAAGAGACCCAGTACTTC.